Listed below are T cell receptor beta chains from one sample, sequenced in a study of neurological immune-mediated disorders. TCRdb used MiXCR to reprocess the 5' RACE reads, holding one entry per CDR3 protein. Of 90,000 to 150,000 distinct CDR3 sequences listed, about 3.4% are singletons. Sample: PBMCs. These TCRs come from a woman in her 30s with multiple sclerosis. CDR3s include the opening cysteine and the closing phenylalanine or tryptophan. The D gene is left open where the match is weak. Not every row has a clone size; where given, it reads once, few, many or a size class.

d_gene: TRBD2
v_gene: TRBV20-1
j_gene: TRBJ2-5
abundance: many
len: 14
CDR3aa: CSAPGLAGVQTQYF
CDR3nt: TGCAGTGCCCCCGGACTAGCGGGAGTTCAGACCCAGTACTTC

d_gene: TRBD2
v_gene: TRBV7-9
j_gene: TRBJ2-2
abundance: many
len: 16
CDR3aa: CASSLPTSGRTGELFF
CDR3nt: TGTGCCAGCAGCTTACCGACTAGCGGGAGGACCGGGGAGCTGTTTTTT

d_gene: .
v_gene: TRBV7-6
j_gene: TRBJ1-4
abundance: few
len: 14
CDR3aa: CASSLTAGNEKLFF
CDR3nt: TGTGCCAGCAGCTTAACGGCAGGAAATGAAAAACTGTTTTTT

d_gene: .
v_gene: TRBV7-8
j_gene: TRBJ2-3
abundance: .
len: 13
CDR3aa: CASSLASSWGAYF
CDR3nt: TGTGCCAGCAGCCTAGCATCTTCGTGGGGCGCGTATTTT

d_gene: TRBD2
v_gene: TRBV5-1
j_gene: TRBJ2-7
abundance: .
len: 14
CDR3aa: CASSLAGEGYEQYF
CDR3nt: TGCGCCAGCAGCTTGGCGGGGGAGGGCTACGAGCAGTACTTC

d_gene: .
v_gene: TRBV29-1
j_gene: TRBJ1-3
abundance: .
len: 14
CDR3aa: CSVGGGTDGNTIYF
CDR3nt: TGCAGCGTTGGAGGGGGAACCGATGGAAACACCATATATTTT

d_gene: .
v_gene: TRBV5-1
j_gene: TRBJ2-1
abundance: many
len: 15
CDR3aa: CASSLDGNSYNEQFF
CDR3nt: TGCGCCAGCAGCTTGGACGGGAACTCCTACAATGAGCAGTTCTTC

d_gene: .
v_gene: TRBV20-1
j_gene: TRBJ1-2
abundance: many
len: 15
CDR3aa: CSARDPGGEDHGYTF
CDR3nt: TGCAGTGCTAGAGATCCCGGTGGGGAGGACCATGGCTACACCTTC

d_gene: .
v_gene: TRBV12-3/TRBV12-4
j_gene: TRBJ1-1
abundance: many
len: 15
CDR3aa: CASSLRGAMNTEAFF
CDR3nt: TGTGCCAGCAGTTTGCGGGGGGCAATGAACACTGAAGCTTTCTTT

d_gene: TRBD1
v_gene: TRBV20-1
j_gene: TRBJ1-1
abundance: few
len: 12
CDR3aa: CSARGGDRDAFF
CDR3nt: TGCAGTGCTAGAGGGGGGGACAGGGACGCTTTCTTT

d_gene: .
v_gene: TRBV20-1
j_gene: TRBJ2-1
abundance: .
len: 13
CDR3aa: CSALTVVLNEQFF
CDR3nt: TGCAGTGCCCTGACAGTGGTATTGAATGAGCAGTTCTTC

d_gene: TRBD1
v_gene: TRBV18
j_gene: TRBJ2-6
abundance: .
len: 19
CDR3aa: CASSLRPGQLSSGANVLTF
CDR3nt: TGTGCCAGCTCGCTCCGACCGGGACAGCTCTCCTCTGGGGCCAACGTCCTGACTTTC

d_gene: .
v_gene: TRBV7-2
j_gene: TRBJ1-6
abundance: .
len: 15
CDR3aa: CASSSEGGRNSTLNF
CDR3nt: TGTGCCAGCAGCTCAGAGGGTGGGAGGAATTCAACCCTCAACTTT

d_gene: TRBD2
v_gene: TRBV20-1
j_gene: TRBJ2-7
abundance: many
len: 15
CDR3aa: CSAGIEGLQTYEQYF
CDR3nt: TGCAGTGCTGGCATCGAGGGACTACAAACCTACGAGCAGTACTTC

d_gene: TRBD2
v_gene: TRBV20-1
j_gene: TRBJ2-5
abundance: many
len: 16
CDR3aa: CSAPRGLAGGPETQYF
CDR3nt: TGCAGTGCTCCGCGGGGACTAGCGGGAGGGCCGGAGACCCAGTACTTC

d_gene: .
v_gene: TRBV5-1
j_gene: TRBJ1-2
abundance: many
len: 14
CDR3aa: CASSLVPRQYGYTF
CDR3nt: TGCGCCAGCAGCTTGGTCCCGCGGCAGTATGGCTACACCTTC

d_gene: TRBD1
v_gene: TRBV20-1
j_gene: TRBJ1-5
abundance: many
len: 12
CDR3aa: CSARDSLKPQHF
CDR3nt: TGCAGTGCTCGGGACAGTCTCAAGCCCCAGCATTTT

d_gene: TRBD2
v_gene: TRBV6-5
j_gene: TRBJ2-2
abundance: many
len: 17
CDR3aa: CASSWDSGSGNTGELFF
CDR3nt: TGTGCCAGCAGTTGGGATAGCGGGAGTGGTAACACCGGGGAGCTGTTTTTT

d_gene: TRBD1
v_gene: TRBV29-1
j_gene: TRBJ1-2
abundance: many
len: 14
CDR3aa: CSVGFTGGSYGYTF
CDR3nt: TGCAGCGTTGGGTTTACAGGGGGCTCCTATGGCTACACCTTC

d_gene: .
v_gene: TRBV5-1
j_gene: TRBJ2-3
abundance: many
len: 16
CDR3aa: CASSLGGDRSTDTQYF
CDR3nt: TGCGCCAGCAGCTTGGGGGGAGACAGAAGCACAGATACGCAGTATTTT

d_gene: .
v_gene: TRBV28
j_gene: TRBJ2-7
abundance: many
len: 11
CDR3aa: CASSLRDEQYF
CDR3nt: TGTGCCAGCAGTTTACGAGACGAGCAGTACTTC

d_gene: .
v_gene: TRBV20-1
j_gene: TRBJ2-5
abundance: many
len: 13
CDR3aa: CSATLPPQETQYF
CDR3nt: TGCAGTGCTACCCTTCCGCCTCAAGAGACCCAGTACTTC

d_gene: .
v_gene: TRBV7-2
j_gene: TRBJ2-1
abundance: many
len: 17
CDR3aa: CASSLSPQRDLPNEQFF
CDR3nt: TGTGCCAGCAGCTTAAGTCCTCAGCGAGATCTTCCCAATGAGCAGTTCTTC

d_gene: .
v_gene: TRBV7-2
j_gene: TRBJ1-1
abundance: many
len: 12
CDR3aa: CASSSSTPSAFF
CDR3nt: TGTGCCAGCAGCTCCTCGACACCATCAGCTTTCTTT

d_gene: TRBD1
v_gene: TRBV29-1
j_gene: TRBJ1-2
abundance: many
len: 13
CDR3aa: CSVGTGGRYGYTF
CDR3nt: TGCAGCGTCGGGACAGGGGGACGATATGGCTACACCTTC

d_gene: TRBD2
v_gene: TRBV7-9
j_gene: TRBJ2-1
abundance: many
len: 16
CDR3aa: CASSLRELAGVPEQFF
CDR3nt: TGTGCCAGCAGCTTAAGAGAACTAGCGGGAGTACCTGAGCAGTTCTTC

d_gene: .
v_gene: TRBV20-1
j_gene: TRBJ1-1
abundance: .
len: 14
CDR3aa: CSARGWGLGTEAFF
CDR3nt: TGCAGTGCTCGAGGTTGGGGGCTTGGCACTGAAGCTTTCTTT

d_gene: TRBD1
v_gene: TRBV5-5
j_gene: TRBJ2-1
abundance: many
len: 16
CDR3aa: CASSLPGTGGLGEQFF
CDR3nt: TGTGCCAGCAGCCTTCCCGGGACAGGGGGATTAGGTGAGCAGTTCTTC

d_gene: TRBD1
v_gene: TRBV20-1
j_gene: TRBJ2-3
abundance: .
len: 16
CDR3aa: CSALIRTGRSTDTQYF
CDR3nt: TGCAGTGCTCTCATAAGGACAGGGCGAAGCACAGATACGCAGTATTTT

d_gene: .
v_gene: TRBV18
j_gene: TRBJ2-3
abundance: few
len: 10
CDR3aa: CASSQDTQYF
CDR3nt: TGTGCCAGCTCACAAGATACGCAGTATTTT

d_gene: .
v_gene: TRBV20-1
j_gene: TRBJ1-2
abundance: many
len: 14
CDR3aa: CSARWSSGSYGYTF
CDR3nt: TGCAGTGCTAGATGGTCGTCAGGGAGCTATGGCTACACCTTC